Each of the 14 T cell receptor beta chains below was sequenced from the same sample in a study of cytomegalovirus exposure and HLA in healthy donors. Both 60 Vbeta primers and 13 Jbeta primers went into the PCR. The protocol was immunoSEQ multiplex PCR, while the TCRdb copy is restricted to in-frame clones and leaves out a portion. The table records some 200,000 clones, 80% to 85% of them present only once. Source material: PBMCs. These receptors were taken from a man aged 35 to 55 in good health and CMV-seropositive.

The chain carries TRBV2 and TRBJ2-1; 8 bases line up with TRBD2. Germline V gene lookup returns CDR1 SNHLY and CDR2 FYNNEI. The CDR3 totals 14 residues. V lost 10 bases and J lost 3; bases outside the gene matches: 8. The CDR3 spells CAKNGGAGYNEQFF. The DNA of the CDR3 is TGTGCCAAAAACGGGGGGGCCGGCTACAATGAGCAGTTCTTC.

The chain links TRBV10-3 to TRBJ1-3, with a possible D match to TRBD1 (5 bases). This CDR3 contains 17 residues. V was pared by 2 bases and J by 3 bases, with 17 bases between. Germline values: CDR1 ENHRY, CDR2 SYGVKD. This chain's CDR3 is CAISERRAGLGGNTIYF. The CDR3, as DNA: TGTGCCATCAGTGAGCGCCGGGCGGGGCTCGGTGGAAACACCATATATTTT.

This clone was counted a single time. The chain is built from TRBV11-1 and TRBJ1-5, with TRBD1 matching over 7 bases. CDR3 length: 15 residues. The germline V gene encodes CDR1 SGHAT and CDR2 FQDESV (reference sequence). The J segment lost 0 bases and the V segment lost 5 bases, leaving 4 bases of the junction unmatched. The CDR3 DNA reads as TGTGCCAGCAGCCTAGACAGGGATAGCAATCAGCCCCAGCATTTT. This sequence encodes CASSLDRDSNQPQHF. Combining the CDR3 with reference TRBV11-1 and TRBJ1-5 gives the whole variable domain EAEVAQSPRYKITEKSQAVAFWCDPISGHATLYWYRQILGQGPELLVQFQDESVVDDSQLPKDRFSAERLKGVDSTLKIQPAELGDSAMYLCASSLDRDSNQPQHFGDGTRLSIL.

The genes are TRBV27 and TRBJ2-7; weak D call: TRBD1 (6 bases). The CDR3 is 14 residues long. V shed 5 bases and J shed 7 bases, with 18 bases lying between them. Germline V gene sequence: CDR1 MNHEY, CDR2 SMNVEV (reference sequence). The CDR3 DNA is TGTGCCAGCAGTCAGGGGACCAACCTGGGAGAGCAGTACTTC. Translated, it gives CASSQGTNLGEQYF.

This clone appeared once. Additional DNA sequences in this sample encode the identical CDR3. The chain links TRBV5-1 to TRBJ2-7, with D perhaps matching TRBD1 (5 bases). The CDR3 has 14 amino acids. Between the trimmed V and J ends, which lost 0 bases and 0 bases, there was a span of 7 bases. Per the germline V gene, CDR1 is SGHRS and CDR2 is YFSETQ. The CDR3 region has the DNA TGCGCCAGCAGCTTGGGTCAGGGCTCCTACGAGCAGTACTTC. Its translation: CASSLGQGSYEQYF.

The chain recombines TRBV19 with TRBJ2-3; 7 bases are shared with TRBD1. Germline CDR1 reads LNHDA; CDR2 reads SQIVND (reference sequence). This CDR3 contains 16 residues. Trimming removed 2 bases from V and 3 bases from J; junction bases left unmatched: 8. Written as DNA, the CDR3 is TGTGCCAGTAGTATACCCCCAGGGGGAGAGACAGATACGCAGTATTTT. As protein: CASSIPPGGETDTQYF.

The rearrangement links TRBV5-1 to TRBJ2-5; TRBD2 agrees at 8 bases. The CDR3 extends over 16 amino acids. The V gene end was trimmed by 4 bases and the J gene end by 5 bases; junction bases not matched to a gene: 13. Germline CDR1 SGHRS, CDR2 YFSETQ. CDR3 sequence (DNA): TGCGCCAGCAGCCAGGGGACCACCGGCGGGAGGGAGACCCAGTACTTC. This encodes CASSQGTTGGRETQYF.

This chain connects TRBV9 to TRBJ2-2, with TRBD1 matching 9 bases. Germline CDR1 and CDR2: SGDLS and YYNGEE. The CDR3 is 15 amino acids. With 2 bases clipped from V and 5 bases from J, the junction kept 4 bases outside the gene matches. In nucleotides, the CDR3 is TGTGCCAGCAGCGTCGGACAGGGGACTACCGGGGAGCTGTTTTTT. Translation gives CASSVGQGTTGELFF.

The chain has TRBV6-4 and TRBJ2-1; D remains unclear. Germline V gives CDR1 MRHNA, CDR2 SNTAGT. V lost 0 bases to trimming and J lost 2 bases, with 11 bases between them. The CDR3 spans 16 residues. The CDR3 sequence is CASSDSYPRPYNEQFF. The CDR3 DNA follows: TGTGCCAGCAGTGACTCGTATCCTAGACCCTACAATGAGCAGTTCTTC.

The J gene is TRBJ1-4, the V gene TRBV19; no clear D gene. The CDR3 has 17 residues. Trimming left V 4 bases short and J 0 bases short, with 15 bases between. Germline V CDR1 and CDR2: LNHDA, SQIVND (reference sequence). CDR3 in DNA: TGTGCCAGTAGTAGAGTTGAGGGCCCCGCAACTAATGAAAAACTGTTTTTT. Encoded protein: CASSRVEGPATNEKLFF. The full variable domain, rest sourced from reference TRBV19 and TRBJ1-4, is DGGITQSPKYLFRKEGQNVTLSCEQNLNHDAMYWYRQDPGQGLRLIYYSQIVNDFQKGDIAEGYSVSREKKESFPLTVTSAQKNPTAFYLCASSRVEGPATNEKLFFGSGTQLSVL.

This chain joins TRBV11-2 and TRBJ2-5, with D tentatively TRBD1 (6 bases). Near its end, the DNA agrees better with TRBJ2-7, so the J call may be wrong. CDR3 length: 14 amino acids. Germline assignment: CDR1 SGHAT and CDR2 FQNNGV. The CDR3: CASRQRNRVYEQYF. The CDR3 coding sequence is TGTGCCAGCAGACAACGCAACAGGGTCTACGAGCAGTACTTC.

This chain connects TRBV7-3 to TRBJ1-1; tentative D call: TRBD1 (6 bases). Germline loops: CDR1 SGHTA, CDR2 FQGTGA. Trimming left V 5 bases short and J 5 bases short, with 15 bases between. The length of the CDR3 is 14 residues. CDR3 region: CASSPQGRRTEAFF. The CDR3 DNA follows: TGTGCCAGCAGCCCCCAGGGGCGGAGGACTGAAGCTTTCTTT.

Written as DNA, the CDR3 is TGTGCCATCAAAGTGGGGGGGGCTCGGGAAAAACTGTTTTTT. Translation: CAIKVGGAREKLFF. The chain recombines TRBV30 with TRBJ1-4; the D gene is possibly TRBD1 (6 bases). The germline V and J ends were trimmed by 8 bases and 8 bases, with 21 bases remaining between them. There are 14 residues in the CDR3. Germline V gives CDR1 GTSNPN, CDR2 SVGIG (reference sequence).

The genes are TRBV6-5 and TRBJ2-3; TRBD2 matches at 9 bases. Germline V gene sequence: CDR1 MNHEY, CDR2 SVGAGI. Losses at the gene ends were 4 bases for V and 5 bases for J; bases not matched to a gene: 10. The CDR3 length is 16 residues. Here the CDR3 reads CASSSLGGGEQDTQYF. In DNA form, the CDR3 reads TGTGCCAGCAGTTCACTGGGCGGGGGGGAACAAGATACGCAGTATTTT.